This T cell receptor beta chain derives from a study of cytomegalovirus exposure and HLA in healthy donors. It was with 60 Vbeta and 13 Jbeta primers that the PCR ran. Per the authors' pipeline: In a later analysis, the count reached some 88 million unique TCR beta chains, with 9 million to 11 million shared. The protocol was immunoSEQ multiplex PCR, while the TCRdb copy is restricted to in-frame clones and leaves out a portion. The V and J calls and clone size were taken over from that table, and D and trimming were inferred from the DNA. The sample table sets out more than 95,000 clones. To note about this clone: Its antigen is undetermined.

Healthy individuals who donated bone marrow served as the donors. General observations from the study: Available immune exposure information was restricted to CMV serostatus only. Links to common viral pathogens appeared, in a later analysis, for several of the most significant clusters.

The receptor comes from a man aged 30-40 years in good health and CMV-seronegative. Sample: PBMCs.

The CDR3 region is CASSQFRGLAGGGETQYF. The CDR3 DNA reads as TGCGCCAGCAGCCAGTTTAGGGGGCTAGCGGGAGGTGGGGAGACCCAGTACTTC. The chain joins TRBV4-1 to TRBJ2-5, with 11 nucleotides matching TRBD2. Per the germline V gene, CDR1 is MGHRA and CDR2 is YSYEKL. This CDR3 region has 18 residues. Germline trimming cut 3 bases from V and 5 bases from J; bases unmatched to any gene: 14.